What follows are 10 T cell receptor beta chains derived from one specimen sequenced in a study of OX40 agonist ivuxolimab in advanced cancers. Clones were sequenced by immunoSEQ multiplex PCR, and TCRdb holds only the in-frame ones, with some missing. The data contain 15,000 to 20,000 clones, over 70% of them singletons. The source material was CD4+ or CD8+ T cells sorted from blood, sampled in a trial of the OX40 agonist ivuxolimab. These receptor sequences come from an adult with an advanced solid tumor such as melanoma, head and neck, liver or kidney cancer.

The V and J genes are TRBV27 and TRBJ2-7, with D uncertain. The V gene lost 7 bases and the J gene lost 3 bases, with 19 bases spanning the gap. The CDR3 contains 15 residues. Germline V gene data show CDR1 as MNHEY and CDR2 as SMNVEV (reference sequence). CDR3 in amino acids: CASKFGPGEIYEQYF. The CDR3 DNA follows: TGTGCCAGCAAATTCGGCCCAGGAGAGATCTACGAGCAGTACTTC.

Notes on this clone: Germline and junction disagree at one end, which may indicate a read error. V usage is TRBV4-2 and J usage is TRBJ1-4; no definite D call. In germline, CDR1 is LGHNA, CDR2 YNFKEQ. The CDR3 is 14 amino acids. CDR3 bases: TGTGCCAGCAGCCCCGGAGAGTCTAAGGAAAAACTGTTTTTT. It is translated as CASSPGESKEKLFF.

The chain employs TRBV9 and TRBJ1-3; TRBD1 matches at 7 bases. This CDR3 is 17 amino acids long. Unmatched junction bases numbered 8, after V lost 0 bases and J lost 2 bases. Germline V gene data show CDR1 as SGDLS and CDR2 as YYNGEE. This CDR3 is CASSVEGRGTTGNTIYF. In DNA, the CDR3 is TGTGCCAGCAGCGTAGAAGGCAGGGGGACTACTGGAAACACCATATATTTT.

The chain couples TRBV7-2 to TRBJ2-7; TRBD2 is a possible D gene (6 bases). V lost 3 bases to trimming and J lost 5 bases, with 11 bases between them. The CDR3 spans 13 residues. Per the germline V gene, CDR1 is SGHTA and CDR2 is FQGNSA. This chain's CDR3 is CASSLITGDEQYF. The CDR3 DNA reads TGTGCCAGCAGCTTGATTACGGGGGACGAGCAGTACTTC.

CDR3 sequence reads: CASSQSLDRGNQPQHF. CDR3 in DNA: TGCGCCAGCAGCCAATCACTAGACAGGGGCAATCAGCCCCAGCATTTT. The chain uses TRBV4-3 and TRBJ1-5, with TRBD1 identical over 7 bases. After removal of 2 bases from V and 2 bases from J, the junction contained 6 bases not matched to a gene. The CDR3 spans 16 residues. Germline CDR1 and CDR2: LGHNA and YSLEER.

This chain uses TRBV4-3 with TRBJ2-3, with a possible D match to TRBD1 (5 bases). The CDR3 is 13 amino acids. V lost 4 bases, J lost 4 bases, and 9 bases lay in between. Germline lookup yields CDR1 LGHNA and CDR2 YSLEER. The CDR3: CASSRIRADTQYF. The CDR3 DNA is TGCGCCAGCAGCCGCATCAGGGCAGATACGCAGTATTTT.

The V call is TRBV10-1, the J call TRBJ2-4; TRBD2 matches 8 bases. Trimming removed 5 bases from V and 0 bases from J; junction bases left unmatched: 18. Germline V lookup: CDR1 WNHNN, CDR2 SYGVQD (reference sequence). CDR3 size: 20 residues. In DNA, the CDR3 is TGCGCCAGCAGTTACTTAAGCGGGAGAGGGTGTCCGGGAGCCAAAAACATTCAGTACTTC. The encoded protein is CASSYLSGRGCPGAKNIQYF.

The genes are TRBV4-3 and TRBJ2-3, with 9 bases lining up with TRBD2. J was trimmed by 2 bases and V by 8 bases; bases with no gene match: 5. The CDR3 totals 14 residues. The germline gives CDR1 LGHNA, CDR2 YSLEER. The CDR3 sequence is CASGLAGATDTQYF. CDR3 sequence (DNA): TGCGCCAGCGGGTTAGCGGGGGCCACAGATACGCAGTATTTT.

The chain employs TRBV9 and TRBJ2-1; TRBD2 matches at 7 bases. CDR1 SGDLS and CDR2 YYNGEE come from the germline V gene. V lost 4 bases, J lost 8 bases, and 6 bases stayed unmatched. The CDR3 spans 13 residues. Here the CDR3 DNA reads TGTGCCAGCAGCCCGACCCGGGAGGATGAGCAGTTCTTC. Protein: CASSPTREDEQFF. The full variable domain, its missing parts supplied by reference TRBV9 and TRBJ2-1, is DSGVTQTPKHLITATGQRVTLRCSPRSGDLSVYWYQQSLDQGLQFLIQYYNGEERAKGNILERFSAQQFPDLHSELNLSSLELGDSALYFCASSPTREDEQFFGPGTRLTVL.

The rearrangement uses TRBV5-1 and TRBJ2-1, with TRBD1 matching over 11 bases. Germline values: CDR1 SGHRS, CDR2 YFSETQ. J gave up 7 bases and V 5 bases, and 8 bases lay outside the gene matches. This CDR3 spans 15 amino acids. The CDR3 reads CASRAGTGGDNEQFF. DNA of the CDR3: TGCGCCAGCAGGGCCGGGACAGGGGGTGATAATGAGCAGTTCTTC.